The rows below give T cell receptor beta chains drawn from one sample of a study of control samples from healthy donors and cancer patients. Repertoires were generated with immunoSEQ multiplex PCR, while TCRdb's copy carries only in-frame clones and drops some. The sample consists of about 75,000 clones, about 95% of them appearing once. Sequenced: blood. The receptors here all came from a middle-aged woman in good health. Both conserved end residues are part of each CDR3. Each record gives: J gene, V gene, CDR3 length, CDR3 protein.

TRBJ2-1,TRBV9,16,CASAASGGPSYNEQFF
TRBJ2-3,TRBV15,18,CATSRDWFGGTSTDTQYF
TRBJ1-2,TRBV10-3,14,CAISESVNYYGYTF
TRBJ1-5,TRBV6-2/TRBV6-3,14,CASSLRQQHQPQHF
TRBJ2-3,TRBV6-2/TRBV6-3,14,CASSYAFGLDTQYF
TRBJ2-5,TRBV7-7,16,CASRPIGTGGMETQYF
TRBJ2-1,TRBV6-4,13,CASSDSDNNEQFF
TRBJ1-6,TRBV9,15,CASSGTGVYNSPLHF
TRBJ1-5,TRBV6-5,12,CATRISGDRVLF
TRBJ1-2,TRBV6-5,14,CASTQGEGIYGYTF
TRBJ1-2,TRBV4-3,14,CASSQDRGTNGYTF
TRBJ1-4,TRBV4-1,17,CASSHPVRGSRNEKLFF
TRBJ1-1,TRBV3-1/TRBV3-2,14,CASSGSLGGTEAFF
TRBJ1-5,TRBV12-3/TRBV12-4,13,CASSLQGNQPQHF
TRBJ2-1,TRBV5-1,15,CASSLRDRGLGEQFF
TRBJ1-1,TRBV30,14,CAWTPGGKHTEAFF
TRBJ1-1,TRBV5-6,13,CASSRDSNTEAFF
TRBJ1-1,TRBV28,13,CASKAQGDTEAFF
TRBJ1-1,TRBV6-5,14,CASSYSGSGTEAFF